A selection of T cell receptor beta chains follows, all from one sample in a study of healthy donors' naive CD4 and CD8 T cells. From the reads, TCRdb called clonotypes with MiXCR, one entry per CDR3 protein. The table has about 180,000 distinct CDR3 sequences, 65% to 75% seen once. The sequenced sample was naive CD4+ and CD8+ T cells sorted from blood, pooled from several donors. All receptors come from a pool of human donors in good health; the sample pools cells from several healthy donors. The CDR3 runs from the conserved cysteine through the conserved F or W. Not all rows give a size; the values are once, few, many and, for expanded clones, a class.

abundance: once
v_gene: TRBV5-4
CDR3aa: CASSLGQGTYYEQYF

abundance: NA
v_gene: TRBV6-5
CDR3aa: CASSYSSGGGAMNTEAFF

abundance: NA
v_gene: TRBV10-3
CDR3aa: CAISRGAGENEKLFF

abundance: NA
v_gene: TRBV6-5
CDR3aa: CASSFRAGNSPLHF

abundance: NA
v_gene: TRBV6-5
CDR3aa: CASSKWTGETYEQYF

abundance: NA
v_gene: TRBV5-5
CDR3aa: CASSLGRPLYNEQFF

abundance: NA
v_gene: TRBV20-1
CDR3aa: CSALDRGLNIQYF

abundance: NA
v_gene: TRBV6-1
CDR3aa: CASTLGTVTEAFF

abundance: NA
v_gene: TRBV19
CDR3aa: CASSPQDYTFTDTQYF

abundance: NA
v_gene: TRBV29-1
CDR3aa: CSVVGRGFYNEQFF

abundance: NA
v_gene: TRBV29-1
CDR3aa: CSVEGLRTSGYNEQFF

abundance: NA
v_gene: TRBV5-1
CDR3aa: CASSLEGTGNNEQFF

abundance: NA
v_gene: TRBV19
CDR3aa: CASSKFRDREAGEQYF

abundance: NA
v_gene: TRBV27
CDR3aa: CASSMGLGVYNEQFF

abundance: NA
v_gene: TRBV6-5
CDR3aa: CASRPRRTAGTSGSTDTQYF

abundance: few
v_gene: TRBV6-5
CDR3aa: CASKGQALGTEAFF

abundance: NA
v_gene: TRBV30
CDR3aa: CAWTPARFTEAFF

abundance: NA
v_gene: TRBV7-8
CDR3aa: CASSLTSGKLDTQYF

abundance: NA
v_gene: TRBV29-1
CDR3aa: CSVPTRTGRYEQYF

abundance: NA
v_gene: TRBV27
CDR3aa: CASRGADQGVGGELFF

abundance: NA
v_gene: TRBV6-6
CDR3aa: CASSFTSVRSAGELFF

abundance: NA
v_gene: TRBV12-3/TRBV12-4
CDR3aa: CASSLYGGRNEQFF

abundance: NA
v_gene: TRBV6-5
CDR3aa: CASSPSGPGEQFF

abundance: NA
v_gene: TRBV24-1
CDR3aa: CATSDSYGYTF

abundance: few
v_gene: TRBV6-2/TRBV6-3
CDR3aa: CASSYPGTVNTEAFF

abundance: NA
v_gene: TRBV18
CDR3aa: CASSPPGLADQETQYF

abundance: few
v_gene: TRBV19
CDR3aa: CASSMPDSYPLYGYTF

abundance: few
v_gene: TRBV4-3
CDR3aa: CASSQEWDTYNEQFF

abundance: NA
v_gene: TRBV18
CDR3aa: CASSPPESTDTQYF

abundance: NA
v_gene: TRBV4-3
CDR3aa: CASSQDLLADEQFF

abundance: once
v_gene: TRBV7-8
CDR3aa: CATLGLADNEQFF

abundance: few
v_gene: TRBV12-5
CDR3aa: CASAHTGLSSTDTQYF

abundance: NA
v_gene: TRBV7-9
CDR3aa: CASSMGQPNTEAFF

abundance: NA
v_gene: TRBV29-1
CDR3aa: CSVQGDGANVLTF

abundance: few
v_gene: TRBV12-3/TRBV12-4
CDR3aa: CASSTGSLRPGYTF

abundance: once
v_gene: TRBV10-3
CDR3aa: CAISGGRAETQYF

abundance: NA
v_gene: TRBV11-2
CDR3aa: CASSLHKTYEQYF

abundance: few
v_gene: TRBV29-1
CDR3aa: CSVEEGSLSGANVLTF

abundance: NA
v_gene: TRBV29-1
CDR3aa: CSVDVATYGYTF

abundance: NA
v_gene: TRBV19
CDR3aa: CASSIFLSSYNSPLHF

abundance: NA
v_gene: TRBV19
CDR3aa: CASNRNQGTEAFF

abundance: NA
v_gene: TRBV19
CDR3aa: CASSIPSAGEEDTQYF

abundance: NA
v_gene: TRBV29-1
CDR3aa: CSVRTEAWETQYF

abundance: NA
v_gene: TRBV12-3/TRBV12-4
CDR3aa: CASSFQGGAAYEQYF

abundance: NA
v_gene: TRBV20-1
CDR3aa: CSARGKETQYF

abundance: once
v_gene: TRBV5-6
CDR3aa: CASSWARTTNYGYTF

abundance: once
v_gene: TRBV29-1
CDR3aa: CSATVLSAGALLIDTQYF

abundance: once
v_gene: TRBV19
CDR3aa: CASSRGQGVSLSQPQHF

abundance: few
v_gene: TRBV29-1
CDR3aa: CSVELPPPYPGNTIYF

abundance: few
v_gene: TRBV5-5
CDR3aa: CASSLAAAPGNSPLHF

abundance: NA
v_gene: TRBV30
CDR3aa: CAFTGANNEKLFF

abundance: NA
v_gene: TRBV19
CDR3aa: CASRSEGDEQFF

abundance: NA
v_gene: TRBV6-5
CDR3aa: CASIPGQSVGNTIYF

abundance: NA
v_gene: TRBV12-3/TRBV12-4
CDR3aa: CASSFGRGISGNTIYF

abundance: NA
v_gene: TRBV6-5
CDR3aa: CASSSGSSYNEQFF

abundance: NA
v_gene: TRBV18
CDR3aa: CASSPPLAGYNEQFF